The clone carrying this T cell receptor (beta chain) was recorded only once. The CDR3 has 18 residues. V lost 4 bases, J lost 2 bases, and 9 bases stayed unmatched. The germline gives CDR1 MDHEN, CDR2 SYDVKM. In the original processing: Reference gene primers were amplified, and this amplification served to estimate nucleated cell counts. The protocol was immunoSEQ multiplex PCR, while the TCRdb copy is restricted to in-frame clones and leaves out a portion. V and J calls and clone size are as listed in that table; D and trimming were resolved from the DNA. The table lists hundreds of thousands of clones, roughly 88% of them singletons. This entry is derived from a study of blood T cell repertoires in COVID-19. Turning to the study itself: Acute and convalescent COVID-19 samples came from the United States, Italy and Spain. The cDNA or gDNA used as material had been derived from T cells, B-cell-depleted T cells, or PBMCs.

The rearrangement joins TRBV28 to TRBJ2-2; 11 bases fit TRBD2. The sequence was obtained from a woman between 50 and 59 years old with active or convalescent COVID-19. The sequenced material came from peripheral blood. CDR3 region: CASSSRWGTSGNTGELFF. CDR3 coding DNA: TGTGCCAGCAGTTCTAGGTGGGGGACTAGCGGTAACACCGGGGAGCTGTTTTTT. The complete variable domain, with remaining parts taken from reference TRBV28 and TRBJ2-2, reads DVKVTQSSRYLVKRTGEKVFLECVQDMDHENMFWYRQDPGLGLRLIYFSYDVKMKEKGDIPEGYSVSREKKERFSLILESASTNQTSMYLCASSSRWGTSGNTGELFFGEGSRLTVL.